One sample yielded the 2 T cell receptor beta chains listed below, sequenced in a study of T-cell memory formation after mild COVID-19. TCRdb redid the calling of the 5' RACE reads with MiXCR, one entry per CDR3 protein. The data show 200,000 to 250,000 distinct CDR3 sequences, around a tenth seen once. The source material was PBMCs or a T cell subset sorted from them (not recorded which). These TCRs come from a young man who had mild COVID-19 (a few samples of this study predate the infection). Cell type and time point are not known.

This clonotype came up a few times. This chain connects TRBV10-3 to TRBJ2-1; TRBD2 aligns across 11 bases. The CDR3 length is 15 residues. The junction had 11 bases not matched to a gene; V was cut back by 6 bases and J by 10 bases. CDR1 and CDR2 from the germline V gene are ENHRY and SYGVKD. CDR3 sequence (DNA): TGTGCCATCAGCCGAACTAGCGGGGGACGTCTCGAGCAGTTCTTC. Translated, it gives CAISRTSGGRLEQFF.

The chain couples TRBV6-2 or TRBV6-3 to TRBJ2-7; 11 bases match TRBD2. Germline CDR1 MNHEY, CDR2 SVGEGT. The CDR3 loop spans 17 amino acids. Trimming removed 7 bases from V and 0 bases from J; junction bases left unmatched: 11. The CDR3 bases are TGTGCCAGCATGGGTCGGACTAGCGGGTCGAGCTCCTACGAGCAGTACGTC. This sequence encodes CASMGRTSGSSSYEQYV.